Each of the 25 T cell receptor beta chains below was sequenced from the same sample in a study of blood T cell repertoires in COVID-19. TCRdb keeps only in-frame clones here, not all; method: immunoSEQ multiplex PCR. This sample has just under 150,000 clones, with over 80% found just once. Material: peripheral blood. These receptors were collected from a man aged 45-65 years who had recovered from COVID-19.

Here the CDR3 DNA reads TGTGCCAGCGGAGATAGCAATCAGCCCCAGCATTTT. Its protein is CASGDSNQPQHF. The chain joins TRBV2 to TRBJ1-5; D is unresolved. Trimming took off 8 bases at V and 0 bases at J, with 5 bases between the two ends. The CDR3 has 12 residues. CDR1 and CDR2 (germline): SNHLY, FYNNEI.

The chain employs TRBV7-2 and TRBJ1-3; D may be TRBD1 (5 bases). The germline V gene encodes CDR1 SGHTA and CDR2 FQGNSA. This CDR3 has 18 residues. Trimming pared 1 base from V and 0 bases from J, leaving 16 bases between. CDR3 sequence reads: CASSLEASGGGSGNTIYF. The CDR3 coding sequence is TGTGCCAGCAGCTTAGAGGCTTCGGGGGGAGGCTCTGGAAACACCATATATTTT.

The chain couples TRBV6-1 to TRBJ1-1; D gene ambiguous. The V gene's germline CDR1 is MNHNS and CDR2 SASEGT. The CDR3 runs to 12 residues. V was trimmed by 3 bases and J by 10 bases, leaving 12 bases between them. CDR3 bases: TGTGCCAGCAGTGAGCTTACGGACTCAGCTTTCTTT. Translating it yields CASSELTDSAFF.

In this sample, this clone turned up a few times. The V gene is TRBV12-5, the J gene TRBJ1-3; D is unclear. The germline V gene encodes CDR1 LGHNT and CDR2 FRNRAP. The CDR3 is made up of 16 amino acids. The V gene lost 4 bases and the J gene lost 0 bases, with 13 bases spanning the gap. The CDR3 nucleotides read TGTGCTAGTGGTTCCCGGTTGGAGCCCTCTGGAAACACCATATATTTT. Translation gives CASGSRLEPSGNTIYF.

V and J are TRBV11-2 and TRBJ1-3; a possible D gene is TRBD1 (6 bases). V gave up 5 bases and J gave up 0 bases, with 14 bases separating them. The CDR3 contains 16 residues. The germline gives CDR1 SGHAT, CDR2 FQNNGV. The CDR3 loop is CASSPVGGNSGNTIYF. In DNA, the CDR3 is TGTGCCAGCAGCCCCGTAGGGGGAAACTCTGGAAACACCATATATTTT.

This chain links TRBV9 with TRBJ1-1, with 7 bases aligning to TRBD1. CDR3 length equals 14 residues. Germline-derived CDR1 and CDR2 are SGDLS and YYNGEE. J lost 4 bases, V lost 0 bases, and 3 bases had no gene match. The CDR3 loop is CASSVGTGPTEAFF. The CDR3 DNA follows: TGTGCCAGCAGCGTAGGGACAGGACCCACTGAAGCTTTCTTT.

This chain joins TRBV5-6 and TRBJ2-5; 10 positions match TRBD2. The germline V gene encodes CDR1 SGHDT and CDR2 YYEEEE. Trimming removed 3 bases from V and 0 bases from J; junction bases left unmatched: 2. The CDR3 runs 15 residues. CDR3 residues: CASSSLAGDQETQYF. CDR3 coding DNA: TGTGCCAGCAGCTCCCTAGCGGGGGACCAAGAGACCCAGTACTTC.

This clone was seen more than once but under ten times. This chain links TRBV2 with TRBJ1-1, with a weak D call TRBD1 (6 bases). This CDR3 is 13 amino acids long. Trimming took 6 bases from V and 11 from J, leaving 19 bases between them. Germline V CDR1 and CDR2: SNHLY, FYNNEI. CDR3 sequence: CASRAHWDQGAFF. The CDR3 DNA follows: TGTGCCAGCAGGGCCCACTGGGACCAGGGGGCTTTCTTT. Combining the CDR3 with reference TRBV2 and TRBJ1-1 gives the whole variable domain EPEVTQTPSHQVTQMGQEVILRCVPISNHLYFYWYRQILGQKVEFLVSFYNNEISEKSEIFDDQFSVERPDGSNFTLKIRSTKLEDSAMYFCASRAHWDQGAFFGQGTRLTVV.

The rearrangement uses TRBV7-2 and TRBJ2-3, with a weak D call TRBD2 (6 bases). The CDR3 sequence is 15 residues long. Per germline, CDR1 SGHTA and CDR2 FQGNSA. The V end was cut by 2 bases, the J end by 2 bases, with 11 bases between. The CDR3 protein is CASSLNAGNTDTQYF. The CDR3 DNA reads as TGTGCCAGCAGCTTAAATGCGGGGAACACAGATACGCAGTATTTT.

V gene TRBV6-2 or TRBV6-3 combines with J gene TRBJ2-3; 14 bases match TRBD2. CDR1 and CDR2 (germline): MNHEY, SVGEGT. The length of the CDR3 is 19 residues. V was pared by 3 bases and J by 3 bases, with 11 bases of the junction left unmatched. The CDR3 DNA reads TGTGCCAGCAGTTATCGGGGACTAGCGGGGGTATTGGTTACAGATACGCAGTATTTT. This sequence encodes CASSYRGLAGVLVTDTQYF.

The V gene is TRBV6-5, the J gene TRBJ1-2, with TRBD1 matching over 8 bases. The CDR3 has 13 amino acids. V lost 6 bases and J lost 4; bases outside the gene matches: 4. Germline V gene lookup returns CDR1 MNHEY and CDR2 SVGAGI. The CDR3 is CASRNDRGYGYTF. CDR3 DNA sequence: TGTGCCAGCAGAAATGACAGGGGCTATGGCTACACCTTC.

The gene calls are TRBV9 and TRBJ2-3; the match to TRBD2 covers 9 bases. The CDR3 is 16 amino acids. V dropped 1 base and J dropped 4; count of bases not matched to a gene: 7. Germline CDR1 is SGDLS and CDR2 is YYNGEE. As DNA, the CDR3 is TGTGCCAGCAGCGTAAACGCGGGGGGGCAGTCAGATACGCAGTATTTT. Amino acid sequence: CASSVNAGGQSDTQYF. The full variable domain, with the rest looked up from reference TRBV9 and TRBJ2-3, is DSGVTQTPKHLITATGQRVTLRCSPRSGDLSVYWYQQSLDQGLQFLIQYYNGEERAKGNILERFSAQQFPDLHSELNLSSLELGDSALYFCASSVNAGGQSDTQYFGPGTRLTVL.

The chain employs TRBV5-6 and TRBJ1-2, with a possible D match to TRBD1 (6 bases). CDR3 length: 14 residues. Germline lookup yields CDR1 SGHDT and CDR2 YYEEEE. V lost 0 bases and J lost 7, with 13 bases in between. The CDR3 reads CASSLAGVAVGYTF. The CDR3 region has the DNA TGTGCCAGCAGCTTGGCAGGGGTTGCGGTTGGCTACACCTTC.

The genes are TRBV4-2 and TRBJ2-4, with 7 bases aligning to TRBD1. With 0 bases clipped from V and 5 bases from J, the junction kept 4 bases outside the gene matches. Germline V gives CDR1 LGHNA, CDR2 YNFKEQ. The CDR3 totals 15 residues. CDR3: CASSQDGQDQNIQYF. Written as DNA, the CDR3 is TGTGCCAGCAGCCAAGATGGACAGGACCAAAACATTCAGTACTTC.

This rearrangement joins TRBV28 to TRBJ2-4; D is ambiguous. Germline V CDR1 and CDR2: MDHEN, SYDVKM. There are 15 residues in the CDR3. V shed 5 bases and J shed 1 base, with 12 bases lying between them. The CDR3: CASSTAGSAKNIQYF. DNA for the CDR3: TGTGCCAGCAGTACGGCCGGGTCGGCCAAAAACATTCAGTACTTC.

The chain carries TRBV7-9 and TRBJ1-4; TRBD1 agrees at 10 bases. CDR1 is SEHNR, CDR2 FQNEAQ, per germline (reference sequence). V lost 5 bases and J lost 7; bases outside the gene matches: 4. The CDR3 length is 14 residues. CDR3 loop: CASSPDRGSEKLFF. The CDR3 DNA reads as TGTGCCAGCAGCCCGGACAGGGGGAGTGAAAAACTGTTTTTT.

CDR3 in DNA: TGTGCCACCAGCAGAGTCCAGGGAGGTGAAAAACTGTTTTTT. Translation gives CATSRVQGGEKLFF. The V call is TRBV15, the J call TRBJ1-4, with D tentatively TRBD1 (5 bases). Looked up from germline, CDR1 is LNHNV and CDR2 is YYDKDF (reference sequence). Trimming pared 1 base from V and 7 bases from J, leaving 10 bases between. The CDR3 has 14 amino acids.

The genes are TRBV30 and TRBJ1-2; D might be TRBD1 (5 bases). This CDR3 region has 16 residues. V was clipped by 4 bases and J by 4 bases, with 22 bases between them. In germline, CDR1 is GTSNPN, CDR2 SVGIG (reference sequence). CDR3 nucleotide sequence: TGTGCCTGGAAGAGTCGGACATTACCAAGACCCTATGGCTACACCTTC. Translation gives CAWKSRTLPRPYGYTF.

This rearrangement joins TRBV6-2 or TRBV6-3 to TRBJ2-7; 7 bases fit TRBD1. The CDR3 runs 14 residues. Trimming removed 3 bases from V and 2 bases from J; junction bases left unmatched: 4. Germline-derived CDR1 and CDR2 are MNHEY and SVGEGT. This CDR3 is CASSYYRGPYEQYF. The CDR3 DNA sequence: TGTGCCAGCAGTTATTACAGGGGACCCTACGAGCAGTACTTC.

The chain couples TRBV9 to TRBJ2-7, with 10 positions matching TRBD1. The ends lost 4 bases at V and 0 bases at J; junction bases unmatched: 7. There are 16 residues in the CDR3. Germline lookup yields CDR1 SGDLS and CDR2 YYNGEE. The DNA of the CDR3 is TGTGCCAGCAGCTTGAGACAGGGGGCGGGCTCCTACGAGCAGTACTTC. Its protein product is CASSLRQGAGSYEQYF.

This chain uses TRBV13 with TRBJ2-2; D possibly corresponds to TRBD2 (6 bases). Looked up from germline, CDR1 is PRHDT and CDR2 is FYEKMQ (reference sequence). V gave up 2 bases and J gave up 3 bases, with 13 bases separating them. The CDR3 consists of 16 residues. The CDR3 spells CASSLLRGSDTGELFF. In DNA form, the CDR3 reads TGTGCCAGCAGCTTATTGCGGGGCTCGGACACCGGGGAGCTGTTTTTT.

V and J are TRBV24-1 and TRBJ2-1; D may be TRBD1 (5 bases). This CDR3 spans 14 amino acids. Germline loops: CDR1 KGHDR, CDR2 SFDVKD. The germline V and J ends were trimmed by 4 bases and 4 bases, with 10 bases remaining between them. CDR3 sequence reads: CATSDNTGYNEQFF. CDR3 nucleotide sequence: TGTGCCACCAGTGACAATACAGGATACAATGAGCAGTTCTTC.

J is TRBJ1-2 and V is TRBV9, with 8 bases that match TRBD1. V was clipped by 3 bases and J by 1 base; unmatched bases: 2. CDR1 SGDLS and CDR2 YYNGEE come from the germline V gene. The CDR3 length is 14 residues. The CDR3 sequence: CASSAQGGNYGYTF. CDR3 sequence (DNA): TGTGCCAGCAGCGCACAGGGGGGTAACTATGGCTACACCTTC.

The chain combines TRBV2 with TRBJ1-2; 8 bases agree with TRBD1. The CDR3 sequence is 16 residues long. Germline CDR1 SNHLY, CDR2 FYNNEI. V was clipped by 3 bases and J by 4 bases; unmatched bases: 10. CDR3 nucleotides: TGTGCCAGCAGTGAGTTCAAGCAGGGGGCCAGCTATGGCTACACCTTC. It translates to CASSEFKQGASYGYTF.

This clone appeared a few times. This chain connects TRBV9 to TRBJ1-5, with D tentatively TRBD1 (5 bases). CDR1 SGDLS and CDR2 YYNGEE come from the germline V gene. CDR3 size: 13 residues. The V end was cut by 4 bases, the J end by 4 bases, with 9 bases between. The chain's CDR3 is CASSLGENQPQHF. The DNA for the CDR3 is TGTGCCAGCAGCCTAGGGGAGAATCAGCCCCAGCATTTT. Supplemented by reference TRBV9 and TRBJ1-5, the full variable domain reads DSGVTQTPKHLITATGQRVTLRCSPRSGDLSVYWYQQSLDQGLQFLIQYYNGEERAKGNILERFSAQQFPDLHSELNLSSLELGDSALYFCASSLGENQPQHFGDGTRLSIL.